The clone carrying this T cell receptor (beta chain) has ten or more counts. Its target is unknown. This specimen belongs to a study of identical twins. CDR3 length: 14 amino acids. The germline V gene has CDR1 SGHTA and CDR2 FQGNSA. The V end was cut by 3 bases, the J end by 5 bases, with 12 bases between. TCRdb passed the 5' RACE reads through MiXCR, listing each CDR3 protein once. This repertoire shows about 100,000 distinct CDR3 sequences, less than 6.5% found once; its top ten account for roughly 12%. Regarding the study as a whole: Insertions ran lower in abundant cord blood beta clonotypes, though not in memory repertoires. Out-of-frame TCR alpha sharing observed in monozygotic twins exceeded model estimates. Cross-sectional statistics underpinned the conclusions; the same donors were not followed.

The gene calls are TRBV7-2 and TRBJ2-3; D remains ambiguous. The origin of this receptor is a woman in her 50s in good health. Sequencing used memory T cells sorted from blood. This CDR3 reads CASSFSGPRDTQYF. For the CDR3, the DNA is TGTGCCAGCAGCTTCAGTGGCCCCCGAGATACGCAGTATTTT. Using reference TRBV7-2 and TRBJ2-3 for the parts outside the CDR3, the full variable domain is GAGVSQSPSNKVTEKGKDVELRCDPISGHTALYWYRQSLGQGLEFLIYFQGNSAPDKSGLPSDRFSAERTGGSVSTLTIQRTQQEDSAVYLCASSFSGPRDTQYFGPGTRLTVL.